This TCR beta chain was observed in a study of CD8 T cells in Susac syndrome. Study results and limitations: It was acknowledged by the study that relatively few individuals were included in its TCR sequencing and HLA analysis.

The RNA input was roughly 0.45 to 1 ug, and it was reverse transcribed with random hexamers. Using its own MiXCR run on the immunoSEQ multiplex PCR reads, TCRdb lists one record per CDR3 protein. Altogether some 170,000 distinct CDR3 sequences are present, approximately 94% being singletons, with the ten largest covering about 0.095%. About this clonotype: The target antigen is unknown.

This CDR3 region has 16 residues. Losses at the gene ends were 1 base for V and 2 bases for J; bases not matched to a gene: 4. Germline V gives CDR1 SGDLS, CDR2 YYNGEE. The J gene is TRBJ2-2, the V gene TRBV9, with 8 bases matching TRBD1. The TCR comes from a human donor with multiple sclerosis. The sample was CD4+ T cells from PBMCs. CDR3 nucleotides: TGTGCCAGCAGCGTAAAGGACAGGGTCAACACCGGGGAGCTGTTTTTT. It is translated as CASSVKDRVNTGELFF.